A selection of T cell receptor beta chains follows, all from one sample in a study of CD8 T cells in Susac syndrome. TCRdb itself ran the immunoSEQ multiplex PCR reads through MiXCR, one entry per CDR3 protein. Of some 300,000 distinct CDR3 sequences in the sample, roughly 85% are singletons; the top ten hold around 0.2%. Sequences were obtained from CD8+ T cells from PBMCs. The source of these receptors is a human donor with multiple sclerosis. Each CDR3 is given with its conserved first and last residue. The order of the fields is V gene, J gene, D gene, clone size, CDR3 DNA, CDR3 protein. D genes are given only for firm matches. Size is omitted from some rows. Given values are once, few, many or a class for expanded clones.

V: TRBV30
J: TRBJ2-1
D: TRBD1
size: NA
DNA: TGTGCCTGGTGGGCCGGGACAGCCTCCTACAATGAGCAGTTCTTC
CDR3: CAWWAGTASYNEQFF

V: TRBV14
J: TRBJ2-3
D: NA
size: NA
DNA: TGTGCCAGCAGCCTCGACGACCGCGGGGATACGCAGTATTTT
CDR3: CASSLDDRGDTQYF

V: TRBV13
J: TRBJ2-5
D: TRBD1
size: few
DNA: TGTGCCAGCAGCTCCCGGGACAGGTACCAAGAGACCCAGTACTTC
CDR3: CASSSRDRYQETQYF

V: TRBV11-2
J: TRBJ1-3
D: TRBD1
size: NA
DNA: TGTGCCAGCAGCTTGGACAGGCGCCTTGGAAACACCATATATTTT
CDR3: CASSLDRRLGNTIYF

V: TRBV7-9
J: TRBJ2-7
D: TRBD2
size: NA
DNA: TGTGCCAGCAGCTCAGCCGGGACTAGCGGTCCCTACGAGCAGTACTTC
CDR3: CASSSAGTSGPYEQYF

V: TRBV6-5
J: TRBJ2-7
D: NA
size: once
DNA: TGTGCCAGCAGTTCTCCGCGGGTCCCTTACGAGCAGTACTTC
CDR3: CASSSPRVPYEQYF

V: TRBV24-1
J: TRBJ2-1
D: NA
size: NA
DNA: TGTGCCACCAGTGATCCAAGCTACAATGAGCAGTTCTTC
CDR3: CATSDPSYNEQFF

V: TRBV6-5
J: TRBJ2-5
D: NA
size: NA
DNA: TGTGCCAGCAGTTCTACAGGGCTCGAGACCCAGTACTTC
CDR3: CASSSTGLETQYF

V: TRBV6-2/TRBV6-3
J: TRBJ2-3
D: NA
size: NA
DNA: TGTGCCAGCAGTTACTCAGGGGCGAGCACAGATACGCAGTATTTT
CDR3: CASSYSGASTDTQYF

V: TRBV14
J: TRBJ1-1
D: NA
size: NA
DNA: TGTGCCAGCAGCCAAGCCGGCTCTGAAGCTTTCTTT
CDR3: CASSQAGSEAFF

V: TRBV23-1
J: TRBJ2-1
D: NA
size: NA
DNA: TGCGCCAGCAGTCCTCTGCGTCTAGGGCACAATGAGCAGTTCTTC
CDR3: CASSPLRLGHNEQFF

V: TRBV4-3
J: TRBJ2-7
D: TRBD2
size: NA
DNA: TGCGCCAGCAGCCAAGATACGGGAGGGGTCGGGGAGCAGTACTTC
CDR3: CASSQDTGGVGEQYF

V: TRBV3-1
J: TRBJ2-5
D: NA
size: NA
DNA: TGTGCCAGCAGCCAAGTCAACCGGGAGCAAGAGACCCAGTACTTC
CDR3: CASSQVNREQETQYF

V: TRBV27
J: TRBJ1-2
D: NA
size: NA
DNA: TGTGCCAGCAGTTTTGGCCGCGTTAACTATGGCTACACCTTC
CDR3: CASSFGRVNYGYTF

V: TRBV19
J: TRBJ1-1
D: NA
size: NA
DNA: TGTGCCAGTAGTTCTCTTTGGCCTGAAGCTTTCTTT
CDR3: CASSSLWPEAFF

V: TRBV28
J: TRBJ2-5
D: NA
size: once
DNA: TGTGCCAGCACCCATTACAGGGAACCAGAGACCCAGTACTTC
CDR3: CASTHYREPETQYF

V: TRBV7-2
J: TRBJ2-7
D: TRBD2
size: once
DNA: TGTGCCAGCAGCCCGGAAACTAGCGTGCGGCACGAGCAGTACTTC
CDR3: CASSPETSVRHEQYF

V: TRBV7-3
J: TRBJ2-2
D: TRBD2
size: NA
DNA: TGTGCCAGCAGCTGGGACTATGGCGGGGAGCTGTTTTTT
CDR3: CASSWDYGGELFF

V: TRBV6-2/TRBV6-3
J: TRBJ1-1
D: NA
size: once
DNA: TGTGCCAGCAGTGAACAGGGCCCTGAAGCTTTCTTT
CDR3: CASSEQGPEAFF

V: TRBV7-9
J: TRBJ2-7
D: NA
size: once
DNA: TGTGCCAGCAGCTCGACAGCCCTCTACGAGCAGTACTTC
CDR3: CASSSTALYEQYF

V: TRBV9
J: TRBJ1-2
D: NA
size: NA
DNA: TGTGCCAGCAGCGCAGACAACCCCTATGGCTACACCTTC
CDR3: CASSADNPYGYTF

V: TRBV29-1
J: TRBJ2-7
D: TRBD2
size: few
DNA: TGCAGCGTCCGAGCGGGAAGCTCCTACGAGCAGTACTTC
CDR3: CSVRAGSSYEQYF

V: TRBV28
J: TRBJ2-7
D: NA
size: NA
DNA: TGTGCCAGCAGTTTATGGGCGCTTACCTACGAGCAGTACTTC
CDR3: CASSLWALTYEQYF

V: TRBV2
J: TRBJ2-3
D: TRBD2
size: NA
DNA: TGTGCCAGCAGTAATAACCCCTGGCTAGCGGGCCCAACGGCAGATACGCAGTATTTT
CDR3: CASSNNPWLAGPTADTQYF

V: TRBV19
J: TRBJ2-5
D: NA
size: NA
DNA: TGTGCCAGTAGTATAGACGGCGGGCAAGAGACCCAGTACTTC
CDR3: CASSIDGGQETQYF

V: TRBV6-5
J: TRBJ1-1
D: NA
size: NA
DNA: TGTGCCAGCTCTAAAGGGTACCCCGACACTGAAGCTTTCTTT
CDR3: CASSKGYPDTEAFF

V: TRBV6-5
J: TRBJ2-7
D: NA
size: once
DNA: TGTGCCAGTTCCCCGGGCTGGGGGATTAACGAGCAGTACTTC
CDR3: CASSPGWGINEQYF

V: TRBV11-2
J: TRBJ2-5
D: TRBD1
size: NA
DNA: TGTGCCAGCAGCTCCCCAGGGGGAAAAGAGACCCAGTACTTC
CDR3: CASSSPGGKETQYF

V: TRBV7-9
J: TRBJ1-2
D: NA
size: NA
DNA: TGTGCCAGCAGGACTTCCGGGGGGGCCTATGGCTACACCTTC
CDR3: CASRTSGGAYGYTF

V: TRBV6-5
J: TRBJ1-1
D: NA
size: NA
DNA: TGTGCCAGCAGTGGCCTCAGTTTACCTACTGAAGCTTTCTTT
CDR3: CASSGLSLPTEAFF

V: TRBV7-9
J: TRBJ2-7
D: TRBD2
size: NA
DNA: TGTGCCAGCAGCTTAAAGTCCAGCGGGATCTCATACGAGCAGTACTTC
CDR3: CASSLKSSGISYEQYF

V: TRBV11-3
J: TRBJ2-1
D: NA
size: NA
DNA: TGTGCCAGCAGCTTAGATCTGGGGAACAATGAGCAGTTCTTC
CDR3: CASSLDLGNNEQFF

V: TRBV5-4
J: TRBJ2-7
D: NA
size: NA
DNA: TGTGCCAGCAGTCCGTCCCCTCTTGCCTCCTACGAGCAGTACTTC
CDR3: CASSPSPLASYEQYF

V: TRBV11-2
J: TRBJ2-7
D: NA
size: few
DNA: TGTGCCAGCAGCTTTAGCGGTGCGGGTTACGAGCAGTACTTC
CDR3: CASSFSGAGYEQYF

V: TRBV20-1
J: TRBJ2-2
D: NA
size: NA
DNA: TGCAGTGCTAGAGACCTGGTCAGGCCGGCGAACACCGGGGAGCTGTTTTTT
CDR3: CSARDLVRPANTGELFF

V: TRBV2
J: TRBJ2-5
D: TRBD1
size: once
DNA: TGTGCCAGCAGTGAATCTCAGGGGGCAGTTGAGACCCAGTACTTC
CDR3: CASSESQGAVETQYF

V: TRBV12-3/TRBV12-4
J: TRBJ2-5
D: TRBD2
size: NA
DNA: TGTGCCAGCAGCCATGGACTAGCGGGAGGGCCACAAGAGACCCAGTACTTC
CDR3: CASSHGLAGGPQETQYF

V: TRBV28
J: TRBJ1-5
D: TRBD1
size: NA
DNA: TGTGCCAGCAGTCGACAGGGGGGAGTGGGCAATCAGCCCCAGCATTTT
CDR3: CASSRQGGVGNQPQHF

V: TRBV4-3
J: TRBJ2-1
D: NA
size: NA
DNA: TGCGCCAGCAGCCAAGATACGTCGGGAGTCGTGCTGTACAATGAGCAGTTCTTC
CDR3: CASSQDTSGVVLYNEQFF

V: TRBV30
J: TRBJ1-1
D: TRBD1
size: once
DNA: TGTGCCTGGAGGCGCGGGACAGGGGGTGCGAACACTGAAGCTTTCTTT
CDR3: CAWRRGTGGANTEAFF

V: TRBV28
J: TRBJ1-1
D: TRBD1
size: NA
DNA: TGTGCCAGCAGTCTCTGGACAGGGGGCGGCGGCACTGAAGCTTTCTTT
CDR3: CASSLWTGGGGTEAFF

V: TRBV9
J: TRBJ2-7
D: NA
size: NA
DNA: TGTGCCAGCAGCGTAGCTAACTCCGGATACGAGCAGTACTTC
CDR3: CASSVANSGYEQYF

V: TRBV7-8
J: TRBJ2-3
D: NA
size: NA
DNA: TGTGCCAGCAGCCCCCGAGGCGAGAGTGGAGATACGCAGTATTTT
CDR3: CASSPRGESGDTQYF

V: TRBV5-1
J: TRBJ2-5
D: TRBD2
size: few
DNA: TGCGCCAGTAGCAATGGACTAGCGGGAATCCAAGAGACCCAGTACTTC
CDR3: CASSNGLAGIQETQYF

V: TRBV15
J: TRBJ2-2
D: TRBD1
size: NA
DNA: TGTGCCACCAGGGAAGGGACAGGGGACACCGGGGAGCTGTTTTTT
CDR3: CATREGTGDTGELFF

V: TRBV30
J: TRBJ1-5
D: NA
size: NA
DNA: TGTGCCTGGAGCCTGGGGGTTCAGCCCCAGCATTTT
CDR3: CAWSLGVQPQHF

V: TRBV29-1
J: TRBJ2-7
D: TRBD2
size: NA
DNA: TGCAGCGTTGTATCTTGGTATAGCGGGAGTTCCTACGAGCAGTACTTC
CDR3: CSVVSWYSGSSYEQYF

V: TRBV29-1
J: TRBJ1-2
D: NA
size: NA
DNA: TGCAGCGTTGAATCGGGGGAAGGATATGGCTACACCTTC
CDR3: CSVESGEGYGYTF

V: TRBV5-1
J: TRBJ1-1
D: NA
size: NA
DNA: TGCGCCAGCAGGGAGATTCAGGGGTACGCTGAAGCTTTCTTT
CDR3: CASREIQGYAEAFF

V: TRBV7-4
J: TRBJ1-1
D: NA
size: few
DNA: TGTGCCAGCAGCTTAGTGTACGAGGGGGGCGCTTTCTTT
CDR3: CASSLVYEGGAFF

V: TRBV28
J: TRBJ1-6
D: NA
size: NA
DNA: TGTGCCAGCAGCCCCCGGAATTCACCCCTCCACTTT
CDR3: CASSPRNSPLHF

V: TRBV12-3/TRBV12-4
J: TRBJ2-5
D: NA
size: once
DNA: TGTGCCAGCAGTTTAAAATCAGGGGAGATTTCAGAGACCCAGTACTTC
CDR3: CASSLKSGEISETQYF